The present TCR beta chain was sequenced within a study of T cells in Graves' hyperthyroidism and ophthalmopathy. On the study more broadly: Specimen type is peripheral blood, collected at initial diagnosis prior to any treatment.

About this clonotype: A much larger clone lies one base from this, so it may be a read error.

From RNA transcripts, TCR beta CDR3 regions were amplified. The primer set for the first-round RT-PCR of the TCR CDR3 was HTBI. TCRdb re-called the multiplex PCR reads through MiXCR, storing one row per CDR3 protein. Of 700,000 to 850,000 distinct CDR3 sequences listed, 30% to 40% are singletons. Graves' hyperthyroidism showing no ophthalmopathy progression within 18 months was considered stable. PBMCs came from more than 8.5 ml fresh peripheral blood. This TCR was recovered from a woman aged 40 to 55 with Graves' hyperthyroidism. The specimen sequenced was blood.

This CDR3 reads CATRLRGEWTEAFF. The CDR3 DNA is TGTGCCACGCGCCTGAGGGGGGAATGGACTGAAGCTTTCTTT. This rearrangement joins TRBV7-9 to TRBJ1-1; tentatively, D is TRBD1 (6 bases). Trimming left V 10 bases short and J 5 bases short, with 20 bases between. Germline V lookup: CDR1 SEHNR, CDR2 FQNEAQ (reference sequence). The CDR3 spans 14 residues.